This T cell receptor beta chain derives from a study of blood T cells in healthy people across ages. Study observations and caveats: Per million T cells, the diversity of TCR beta decreased roughly linearly as age advanced.

This clonotype occurred once. Its antigen is not known. This CDR3 region has 19 residues. Germline CDR1 is GTSNPN and CDR2 is SVGIG (reference sequence). The J segment lost 4 bases and the V segment lost 3 bases, leaving 20 bases of the junction unmatched. Alongside a J-beta primer mix, a sample-barcoded 5' primer served in a second PCR lasting roughly 7 to 11 cycles. TCRdb fed the 5' RACE reads into MiXCR, producing one record per CDR3 protein. The repertoire holds 450,000 to 600,000 distinct CDR3 sequences, with about a quarter as singletons. These data were likewise used in another study, on T cells of mothers and their children. That paper states: A slight, non-significant increase in overlap was found for related mother-child pairs relative to unrelated pairs.

J is TRBJ2-2 and V is TRBV30; TRBD2 matches 7 bases. The source material was blood. This TCR came from a boy aged 2 to 9 in good health. The CDR3 nucleotides are TGTGCCTGGAGGTCAATAGCGGGCGACCTAGAAACCCCCACCGGGGAGCTGTTTTTT. Translated: CAWRSIAGDLETPTGELFF.